The present TCR beta chain was sequenced within a study of type 1 and type 2 diabetes patients. Points from the study as a whole: In CD4+ and CD8+ T cells, type 2 diabetes diversity exceeded type 1.

Genomic DNA was the PCR template. A primer set of 30 forward and 13 reverse primers amplified the CDR3. From the multiplex PCR reads, TCRdb called clonotypes with MiXCR, one entry per CDR3 protein. The sample lists some 250,000 distinct CDR3 sequences; roughly 50% were seen once. Other autoimmune diseases and infections within the past four weeks excluded donors. Between the trimmed V and J ends, which lost 5 bases and 8 bases, there was a span of 19 bases. Germline V lookup: CDR1 MNHNY, CDR2 SVGAGI (reference sequence). The CDR3 is 15 amino acids. Turning to this clonotype: No antigen is known for it.

V usage is TRBV6-6 and J usage is TRBJ2-1; tentative D call: TRBD2 (7 bases). The origin of this receptor is a man between 18 and 35 years old with type 2 diabetes. Sequencing was performed on peripheral blood mononuclear cells (PBMCs). CDR3 DNA sequence: TGTGCCAGCAGTACTAACCTAGGGGGGGTCGATGAGCAGTTCTTC. This translates into CASSTNLGGVDEQFF.